This TCR beta chain is from a study of blood T cell repertoires in COVID-19. In germline, CDR1 is LNHDA, CDR2 SQIVND (reference sequence). V lost 1 base, J lost 7 bases, and 10 bases lay in between. The length of the CDR3 is 13 residues. Authors' data handling: Estimates of nucleated cell counts were drawn from the amplification of reference gene primers. Sequencing was performed with immunoSEQ multiplex PCR; in TCRdb, only in-frame clones are kept and a portion is missing. That table gives V, J and clone size, and the DNA gave D and trimming. This repertoire shows 150,000 to 200,000 clones, 78% found once; its top ten account for about 15%.

The TCR was taken from a woman aged 80 or over with acute or convalescent COVID-19. This chain joins TRBV19 and TRBJ1-2; perhaps TRBD1 as D (6 bases). Specimen: peripheral blood. The CDR3 loop reads CASSIGGTSGYTF. DNA for the CDR3: TGTGCCAGTAGTATAGGAGGGACATCTGGCTACACCTTC.